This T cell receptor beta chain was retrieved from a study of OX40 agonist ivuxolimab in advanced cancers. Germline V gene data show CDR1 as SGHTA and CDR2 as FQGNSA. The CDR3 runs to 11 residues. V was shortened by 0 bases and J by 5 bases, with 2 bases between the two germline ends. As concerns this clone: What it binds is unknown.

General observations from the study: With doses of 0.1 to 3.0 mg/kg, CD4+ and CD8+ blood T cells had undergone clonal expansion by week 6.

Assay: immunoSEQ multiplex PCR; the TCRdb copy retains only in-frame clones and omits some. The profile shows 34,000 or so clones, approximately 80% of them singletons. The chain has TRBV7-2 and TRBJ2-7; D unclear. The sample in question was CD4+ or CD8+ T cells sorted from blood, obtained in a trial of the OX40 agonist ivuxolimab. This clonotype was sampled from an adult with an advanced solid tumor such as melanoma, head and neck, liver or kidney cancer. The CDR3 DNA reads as TGTGCCAGCAGCTTAGCGAACGAGCAGTACTTC. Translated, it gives CASSLANEQYF.